The 17 T cell receptor beta chains in this list originate from one sample, sequenced in a study of metastatic and nonmetastatic thyroid tumors. TCRdb re-called clones via MiXCR from the PCR reads. The repertoire holds approximately 20,000 clones, 9.5% to 15% seen once, with approximately 6.2% in the top ten. Thyroid surgery had not been preceded by any treatment in any patient. Sequenced material: blood. These receptors came from a male donor with papillary thyroid cancer or a benign thyroid nodule (not recorded which). Some clones in this sample may be carry-over from other donors' samples.

This clone was observed a few times. The J gene is TRBJ1-2, the V gene TRBV5-4; D gene unclear. CDR3 length: 14 amino acids. Trimming stripped 4 bases from V and 1 base from J, with 11 bases between. The germline V gene has CDR1 SGHNT and CDR2 YYREEE (reference sequence). CDR3 DNA: TGTGCCAGCAGCCTGCAGGAGATTAACTATGGCTACACCTTC. It encodes CASSLQEINYGYTF.

This clone has at least ten counts. The rearrangement uses TRBV6-1 and TRBJ2-5, with 14 bases lining up with TRBD2. Losses at the gene ends were 6 bases for V and 0 bases for J; bases not matched to a gene: 12. The germline V gene encodes CDR1 MNHNS and CDR2 SASEGT. The CDR3 loop spans 19 amino acids. In DNA form, the CDR3 reads TGTGCCAGCAGGAACCAAGGACTAGCGGGAGGCACGTACCAAGAGACCCAGTACTTC. Protein product: CASRNQGLAGGTYQETQYF.

The chain links TRBV12-3 or TRBV12-4 to TRBJ2-7; D is unclear. With 6 bases removed from V and 5 bases from J, the gap between germline ends came to 14 bases. The CDR3 length is 13 residues. The CDR3 is CASSTERSDEQYF. The CDR3 DNA reads TGTGCCAGCAGCACGGAGAGGTCGGACGAGCAGTACTTC.

In this sample, this clone turned up many times. The chain is built from TRBV29-1 and TRBJ2-7; 7 bases line up with TRBD1. This CDR3 spans 14 amino acids. Germline V CDR1 and CDR2: SQVTM, ANQGSEA. With V trimmed by 1 base and J by 4 bases, 7 bases remained unmatched. CDR3 sequence (DNA): TGCAGCGTTGAAGCTATGGACAGGAGGTACGAGCAGTACTTC. This gives the protein CSVEAMDRRYEQYF.

Comments on this clone: A much larger clone differs by one base, so this may be a read error. The chain combines TRBV28 with TRBJ2-7; D is uncertain. Trimming left V 5 bases short and J 6 bases short, with 11 bases between. Germline V gene data show CDR1 as MDHEN and CDR2 as SYDVKM. The CDR3 contains 12 residues. CDR3 sequence: CASSLPVPEQYF. CDR3 DNA: TGTGCCAGCAGTCTCCCAGTGCCCGAGCAGTACTTC.

This clone is medium-sized. This rearrangement joins TRBV2 to TRBJ2-7, with 7 bases that match TRBD2. With V trimmed by 2 bases and J by 0 bases, 4 bases remained unmatched. Germline V gene sequence: CDR1 SNHLY, CDR2 FYNNEI. The CDR3 has 15 amino acids. CDR3 DNA: TGTGCCAGCAGTGAAATGGCTAGCGGCTCCTACGAGCAGTACTTC. It is translated as CASSEMASGSYEQYF.

The V gene is TRBV7-9, the J gene TRBJ2-5; unclear D gene. Trimming removed 5 bases from V and 5 bases from J, with 6 bases in between. CDR1 and CDR2 (germline): SEHNR, FQNEAQ (reference sequence). The CDR3 length is 11 residues. The CDR3 DNA is TGTGCCAGCAGCCAAGGGGAGACCCAGTACTTC. Translation: CASSQGETQYF.

The rearrangement uses TRBV19 and TRBJ2-1, with TRBD2 matching 14 bases. Germline V gene data show CDR1 as LNHDA and CDR2 as SQIVND (reference sequence). J was trimmed by 6 bases and V by 2 bases; bases with no gene match: 3. The CDR3 length is 16 residues. This chain's CDR3 is CASSIYGLAGGNEQFF. The CDR3 DNA reads as TGTGCCAGTAGTATATATGGACTAGCGGGAGGCAATGAGCAGTTCTTC.

The V gene is TRBV19, the J gene TRBJ2-1; possibly TRBD1 for D (5 bases). Germline lookup yields CDR1 LNHDA and CDR2 SQIVND (reference sequence). The CDR3 has 13 amino acids. V lost 5 bases to trimming and J lost 10 bases, with 15 bases between them. Here the CDR3 DNA reads TGTGCCAGTAGTTCCCTCCAGGGTTGGGAGCAGTTCTTC. Translated: CASSSLQGWEQFF.

This clone was counted at least ten times. The genes are TRBV12-5 and TRBJ1-5, with D uncertain. The CDR3 runs 19 residues. V was cut by 0 bases and J by 0 bases, with 18 bases left in between. Germline V gene lookup returns CDR1 LGHNT and CDR2 FRNRAP. CDR3 residues: CASGLVLAGSRHSNQPQHF. The CDR3 DNA reads as TGTGCTAGTGGTTTGGTACTGGCAGGATCACGTCATAGCAATCAGCCCCAGCATTTT.

Worth noting for this clone: Lacking the conserved final phenylalanine or tryptophan, this CDR3 likely reflects a read error. This chain connects TRBV6-1 to TRBJ2-7; no definite D call. CDR1 is MNHNS, CDR2 SASEGT, per germline. V dropped 7 bases and J dropped 2 bases, with 15 bases sitting between them. This CDR3 has 14 residues. The CDR3 DNA reads TGTGCCAGCATCGCCCAGTCAGGACCCTACGAGCAGTACCTC. It yields the protein CASIAQSGPYEQYL.

This clone was recorded at least ten times. The chain has TRBV20-1 and TRBJ2-7; D is unclear. V was cut by 3 bases and J by 0 bases, with 6 bases left in between. Germline loops: CDR1 DFQATT, CDR2 SNEGSKA (reference sequence). This CDR3 spans 12 amino acids. CDR3: CSASHSSYEQYF. The CDR3 region has the DNA TGCAGTGCTAGCCACAGCTCCTACGAGCAGTACTTC.

Many counts were recorded for this clone. The rearrangement joins TRBV29-1 to TRBJ2-5; the D is unclear. Looked up from germline, CDR1 is SQVTM and CDR2 is ANQGSEA. This CDR3 contains 12 residues. The ends were cut back, 2 bases at V and 0 bases at J, with 4 bases in the middle. DNA for the CDR3: TGCAGCGTTGAATGGGACCAAGAGACCCAGTACTTC. Its protein product is CSVEWDQETQYF.

This clone has ten or more counts. The V and J genes are TRBV2 and TRBJ2-3; TRBD1 is a possible D gene (6 bases). CDR1 SNHLY and CDR2 FYNNEI come from the germline V gene. The CDR3 runs 15 residues. V lost 6 bases to trimming and J lost 0 bases, with 13 bases between them. The DNA of the CDR3 is TGTGCCAGCAGGGGGACAAAAGTTAGCACAGATACGCAGTATTTT. It yields the protein CASRGTKVSTDTQYF. The entire variable domain, with the rest obtained from reference TRBV2 and TRBJ2-3, is as follows: EPEVTQTPSHQVTQMGQEVILRCVPISNHLYFYWYRQILGQKVEFLVSFYNNEISEKSEIFDDQFSVERPDGSNFTLKIRSTKLEDSAMYFCASRGTKVSTDTQYFGPGTRLTVL.

This clone has a count of ten or more. The V call is TRBV7-2, the J call TRBJ2-7; D unclear. Germline-derived CDR1 and CDR2 are SGHTA and FQGNSA. This CDR3 is 14 amino acids long. The germline V and J ends were trimmed by 1 base and 2 bases, with 9 bases remaining between them. CDR3 sequence: CASSLEGRTYEQYF. CDR3 in DNA: TGTGCCAGCAGCTTAGAGGGCCGGACCTACGAGCAGTACTTC.

This clone was seen ten or more times. Here the CDR3 DNA reads TGTGCCAGCAGCCAAGGCCTAACCAGGGGGTCCTACGAGCAGTACTTC. It translates to CASSQGLTRGSYEQYF. The chain has TRBV4-2 and TRBJ2-7, with TRBD1 identical over 7 bases. V gave up 1 base and J gave up 1 base; unmatched junction bases: 7. Looked up from germline, CDR1 is LGHNA and CDR2 is YNFKEQ. The CDR3 contains 16 residues.

This clone was found many times. The chain is built from TRBV2 and TRBJ2-1; 11 bases line up with TRBD2. V lost 3 bases to trimming and J lost 10 bases; unmatched junction nucleotides: 14. The germline V gene has CDR1 SNHLY and CDR2 FYNNEI. The CDR3 is 17 amino acids. Here the CDR3 reads CASSDLTSGTFGPEQFF. CDR3 bases: TGTGCCAGCAGTGACTTGACTAGCGGGACCTTTGGCCCCGAGCAGTTCTTC. Filled out from reference TRBV2 and TRBJ2-1, the complete variable domain reads EPEVTQTPSHQVTQMGQEVILRCVPISNHLYFYWYRQILGQKVEFLVSFYNNEISEKSEIFDDQFSVERPDGSNFTLKIRSTKLEDSAMYFCASSDLTSGTFGPEQFFGPGTRLTVL.